Below, 17 T cell receptor beta chains from the same sample are listed, as sequenced in a study of cytomegalovirus exposure and HLA in healthy donors. Both 60 Vbeta primers and 13 Jbeta primers went into the PCR. TCRdb's table, derived via immunoSEQ multiplex PCR, lists solely in-frame clones and lacks some. Of 150,000 to 200,000 clones detected, around four fifths appear once; the ten largest clones hold more than 4%. Source material: PBMCs. Every receptor here comes from a girl aged 10 to 17 in good health and CMV-seropositive.

The V and J genes are TRBV11-2 and TRBJ2-5; TRBD2 matches at 11 bases. The CDR3 is 19 amino acids. Germline V gene sequence: CDR1 SGHAT, CDR2 FQNNGV. The trim removed 0 bases at V and 1 base at J, leaving 10 bases unmatched. CDR3 nucleotide sequence: TGTGCCAGCAGCTTAGATCGCGGGTGGGGACTAGCGGTCCAAGAGACCCAGTACTTC. Its translation is CASSLDRGWGLAVQETQYF.

The chain links TRBV29-1 to TRBJ2-1, with D maybe TRBD2 (6 bases). Trimming cost V 1 base and J 11 bases, with 15 bases left between them. The germline gives CDR1 SQVTM, CDR2 ANQGSEA. The CDR3 totals 13 residues. The CDR3 region is CSVEGQGRTKQFF. In DNA, the CDR3 is TGCAGCGTTGAAGGGCAAGGGAGGACGAAGCAGTTCTTC.

The V call is TRBV11-2, the J call TRBJ1-1; D is unclear. V shed 5 bases and J shed 6 bases, with 10 bases lying between them. This CDR3 region has 12 residues. The germline V gene encodes CDR1 SGHAT and CDR2 FQNNGV. The CDR3 DNA is TGTGCCAGCAGCGCATCAGGCGCTGAAGCTTTCTTT. It is translated as CASSASGAEAFF.

This clone appeared a few times. The chain couples TRBV27 to TRBJ1-6; weak D call: TRBD1 (5 bases). CDR1 is MNHEY and CDR2 is SMNVEV in the germline V gene (reference sequence). V lost 6 bases to trimming and J lost 1 base, with 16 bases between them. This CDR3 contains 17 residues. CDR3 amino acids: CASRTGPTGSYNSPLHF. CDR3 nucleotides: TGTGCCAGCAGGACCGGGCCTACAGGTTCCTATAATTCACCCCTCCACTTT.

The chain recombines TRBV19 with TRBJ1-5; TRBD1 matches 8 bases. The CDR3 totals 15 residues. Trimming cost V 6 bases and J 3 bases; bases outside gene matches: 7. In germline, CDR1 is LNHDA, CDR2 SQIVND (reference sequence). Here the CDR3 reads CASSQGALDNQPQHF. CDR3 nucleotides: TGTGCCAGTAGCCAGGGGGCCCTTGACAATCAGCCCCAGCATTTT.

The V gene is TRBV5-1, the J gene TRBJ2-3; 11 nucleotides match TRBD1. The trim removed 2 bases at V and 4 bases at J, leaving 12 bases unmatched. The CDR3 consists of 18 residues. CDR1 SGHRS and CDR2 YFSETQ come from the germline V gene. The CDR3, as DNA: TGCGCCAGCAGCTTCAAAGGGACAGGGGGAAGTTTCGCAGATACGCAGTATTTT. Amino acids: CASSFKGTGGSFADTQYF.

V usage is TRBV14 and J usage is TRBJ1-2; 7 positions agree with TRBD1. Germline assignment: CDR1 SGHDN and CDR2 FVKESK. This CDR3 contains 13 residues. The J segment lost 3 bases and the V segment lost 5 bases, leaving 3 bases of the junction unmatched. CDR3 loop: CASSKTGDYGYTF. The CDR3 DNA reads TGTGCCAGCAGCAAAACAGGGGACTATGGCTACACCTTC.

This clone was detected a few times. The chain joins TRBV27 to TRBJ2-3; TRBD1 might be the D (6 bases). The germline gives CDR1 MNHEY, CDR2 SMNVEV (reference sequence). Trimming took 5 bases from V and 1 from J, leaving 31 bases between them. There are 21 residues in the CDR3. The CDR3 spells CASSPRTAPRFFEGGTDTQYF. Here the CDR3 DNA reads TGTGCCAGCAGTCCGAGGACGGCCCCCCGATTTTTCGAGGGGGGCACAGATACGCAGTATTTT.

The genes are TRBV7-2 and TRBJ1-6; no reliable D call. Germline CDR1 reads SGHTA; CDR2 reads FQGNSA. Trimming pared 3 bases from V and 4 bases from J, leaving 7 bases between. CDR3 length: 14 residues. The CDR3 DNA sequence: TGTGCCAGCAGCTTCACGGTGTATAATTCACCCCTCCACTTT. Translating it yields CASSFTVYNSPLHF.

The rearrangement joins TRBV10-3 to TRBJ2-7, with 7 bases identical to TRBD1. Germline V gene data show CDR1 as ENHRY and CDR2 as SYGVKD. The CDR3 covers 15 residues. With 10 bases clipped from V and 7 bases from J, the junction kept 19 bases outside the gene matches. Here the CDR3 reads CATGGGGLAVEEQYF. As DNA, the CDR3 is TGTGCCACAGGGGGTGGGGGCCTTGCAGTGGAGGAGCAGTACTTC.

This chain links TRBV9 with TRBJ2-2; 9 bases line up with TRBD1. CDR3 length: 15 amino acids. The germline gives CDR1 SGDLS, CDR2 YYNGEE. V lost 3 bases and J lost 8; bases outside the gene matches: 8. CDR3 amino acids: CASSGLGTGRGELFF. The CDR3 DNA sequence: TGTGCCAGCAGCGGACTTGGGACAGGGAGGGGGGAGCTGTTTTTT.

V is TRBV12-5 and J is TRBJ2-3; no reliable D call. Germline CDR1 reads LGHNT; CDR2 reads FRNRAP. This CDR3 has 13 residues. V shed 6 bases and J shed 1 base, with 8 bases lying between them. CDR3 nucleotide sequence: TGTGCTAGTGGCCCCCCTGGCACAGATACGCAGTATTTT. This sequence encodes CASGPPGTDTQYF.

The V and J genes are TRBV2 and TRBJ1-2; tentative D call: TRBD1 (5 bases). Germline V gene sequence: CDR1 SNHLY, CDR2 FYNNEI. Trimming took 6 bases from V and 8 from J, leaving 19 bases between them. The CDR3 runs 14 residues. As DNA, the CDR3 is TGTGCCAGCAGGGGACTCCGGGACGGCTTGGGCTACACCTTC. It codes for CASRGLRDGLGYTF. The full variable domain, in which reference TRBV2 and TRBJ1-2 provide the parts outside the CDR3, is EPEVTQTPSHQVTQMGQEVILRCVPISNHLYFYWYRQILGQKVEFLVSFYNNEISEKSEIFDDQFSVERPDGSNFTLKIRSTKLEDSAMYFCASRGLRDGLGYTFGSGTRLTVV.

The V gene is TRBV5-4, the J gene TRBJ1-1; 10 positions match TRBD1. The CDR3 loop spans 16 amino acids. Per the germline V gene, CDR1 is SGHNT and CDR2 is YYREEE (reference sequence). The V segment lost 4 bases and the J segment 11 bases; nucleotides outside the gene matches: 17. The CDR3 protein is CASSSTRRTGGEGAFF. CDR3 bases: TGTGCCAGCAGCAGCACCAGAAGGACAGGGGGTGAAGGGGCTTTCTTT.

This clone appeared once. The rearrangement links TRBV7-8 to TRBJ2-1; 15 bases agree with TRBD2. The germline V gene encodes CDR1 SGHVS and CDR2 FQNEAQ. J was trimmed by 9 bases and V by 5 bases; bases with no gene match: 5. This CDR3 spans 15 amino acids. The CDR3: CASSRTSGGAPEQFF. The CDR3 region has the DNA TGTGCCAGCAGCAGGACTAGCGGGGGGGCCCCTGAGCAGTTCTTC.

The chain couples TRBV7-2 to TRBJ2-1; 9 bases agree with TRBD2. J lost 9 bases, V lost 5 bases, and 5 bases had no gene match. Germline V gene sequence: CDR1 SGHTA, CDR2 FQGNSA. The CDR3 loop spans 13 amino acids. CDR3 in amino acids: CASSRGGAAEQFF. The DNA of the CDR3 is TGTGCCAGCAGCCGCGGGGGGGCCGCTGAGCAGTTCTTC.

The chain recombines TRBV14 with TRBJ2-1; 10 nucleotides agree with TRBD1. Looked up from germline, CDR1 is SGHDN and CDR2 is FVKESK. V gave up 4 bases and J gave up 7 bases; unmatched junction bases: 10. CDR3 length: 16 amino acids. As DNA, the CDR3 is TGTGCCAGCAGCCGAGGGACAGGGGAAGGTGTGAATGAGCAGTTCTTC. It specifies CASSRGTGEGVNEQFF.